Presented here are 20 T cell receptor beta chains from one specimen sequenced in a study of T cells of healthy individuals. TCRdb analysed the 5' RACE reads with MiXCR anew, one entry per CDR3 protein. The sample has 75,000 to 95,000 distinct CDR3 sequences; roughly 5.1% are singletons. These receptor sequences come from a female donor in good health.

The genes are TRBV12-3 or TRBV12-4 and TRBJ1-4, with TRBD1 as a possible D gene (6 bases). Deletions cut 7 bases from V and 14 bases from J, with 26 bases between. The CDR3 covers 15 residues. CDR3 bases: TGTGCCAGCACTAAACAGGGAACCCACGAGATGAGGCTGTTTTTT. Translating gives CASTKQGTHEMRLFF.

Remarks on this clonotype: Given the absence of the conserved phenylalanine or tryptophan at the CDR3 end, a read error is likely. CDR3 nucleotide sequence: TGCGCCAGCAGCCTATGGACTAGCGGTAACAATGAGCAGTTCTAC. Its translation: CASSLWTSGNNEQFY. J is TRBJ2-1 and V is TRBV4-1; TRBD2 matches 10 bases. The CDR3 is 15 amino acids. V trimming: 4 bases; J trimming: 5 bases; junction bases outside the gene matches: 5. CDR1 and CDR2 from the germline V gene are MGHRA and YSYEKL.

V and J are TRBV6-2 or TRBV6-3 and TRBJ1-1; D might be TRBD1 (6 bases). The CDR3 spans 18 residues. The germline V and J ends were trimmed by 0 bases and 6 bases, with 23 bases remaining between them. Looked up from germline, CDR1 is MNHEY and CDR2 is SVGEGT. CDR3 sequence reads: CASSYSPGVMTERAEAFF. CDR3 bases: TGTGCCAGCAGTTACTCCCCAGGGGTGATGACCGAACGCGCTGAAGCTTTCTTT.

This clonotype was seen repeatedly, ten times or more. This chain uses TRBV7-8 with TRBJ2-1; possible D gene TRBD2, 6 bases. V was clipped by 1 base and J by 3 bases, with 10 bases between them. CDR3 length: 15 residues. CDR1 and CDR2 (germline): SGHVS, FQNEAQ. CDR3 DNA sequence: TGTGCCAGCAGCTTAGAGGCGGGATTCTACAATGAGCAGTTCTTC. Translating gives CASSLEAGFYNEQFF.

This clonotype was seen many times. The J gene is TRBJ1-1, the V gene TRBV11-2; maybe TRBD1 (5 bases). The length of the CDR3 is 14 residues. The V end lost 5 bases, the J end lost 5 bases, and 15 bases lay between the germline ends. Per the germline V gene, CDR1 is SGHAT and CDR2 is FQNNGV. The CDR3 region is CASSPPGGRTEAFF. CDR3 coding DNA: TGTGCCAGCAGCCCCCCCGGGGGGAGGACTGAAGCTTTCTTT.

This clonotype was counted many times. The chain carries TRBV29-1 and TRBJ1-1; TRBD1 is a possible D gene (5 bases). The CDR3 loop spans 15 amino acids. The V gene lost 1 base and the J gene lost 5 bases, with 17 bases spanning the gap. CDR1 and CDR2 from the germline V gene are SQVTM and ANQGSEA. The CDR3 region has the DNA TGCAGCGTTGAAGGGGACCGCGGGGAGTTTACTGAAGCTTTCTTT. Amino acids: CSVEGDRGEFTEAFF. Filled out from reference TRBV29-1 and TRBJ1-1, the complete variable domain reads SAVISQKPSRDICQRGTSLTIQCQVDSQVTMMFWYRQQPGQSLTLIATANQGSEATYESGFVIDKFPISRPNLTFSTLTVSNMSPEDSSIYLCSVEGDRGEFTEAFFGQGTRLTVV.

This clonotype was counted at least ten times. The chain employs TRBV6-5 and TRBJ1-1; D uncertain. Germline CDR1 reads MNHEY; CDR2 reads SVGAGI. V was shortened by 7 bases and J by 2 bases, with 32 bases between the two germline ends. This CDR3 has 20 residues. CDR3 residues: CASTPYSWGQASTGNTEAFF. The CDR3 DNA reads TGTGCCAGCACCCCCTATTCATGGGGTCAGGCGTCCACTGGTAACACTGAAGCTTTCTTT.

This clonotype is termed medium-sized. The V call is TRBV28, the J call TRBJ2-2; TRBD2 matches 7 bases. V dropped 6 bases and J dropped 6; count of bases not matched to a gene: 7. CDR1 and CDR2 from the germline V gene are MDHEN and SYDVKM. This CDR3 contains 14 residues. The CDR3 DNA reads TGTGCCAGCAGCCGCACTAGCGCGGCCGGGGAGCTGTTTTTT. Protein: CASSRTSAAGELFF.

This clonotype occurred a few times. The chain combines TRBV6-5 with TRBJ2-3, with D perhaps given as TRBD1 or TRBD2 (5 bases each). Per germline, CDR1 MNHEY and CDR2 SVGAGI. This CDR3 spans 17 amino acids. V gave up 4 bases and J gave up 1 base, with 18 bases separating them. The CDR3 region has the DNA TGTGCCAGCAGTTTTCGCGCACCGGGACGGGGCACAGATACGCAGTATTTT. The encoded protein is CASSFRAPGRGTDTQYF.

As regards this clonotype: It may be a read error: a sequence one base away is much more abundant. V gene TRBV6-5 combines with J gene TRBJ2-5; D not resolved. Germline assignment: CDR1 MNHEY and CDR2 SVGAGI. V was cut by 11 bases and J by 4 bases, with 17 bases left in between. CDR3 length: 13 amino acids. The CDR3 spells CAGTNDNRETQYF. In DNA, the CDR3 is TGTGCCGGCACCAACGACAACCGAGAGACCCAGTACTTC.

Ten or more counts support this clonotype. This sequence joins TRBV6-5 and TRBJ2-3; D is undetermined. There are 13 residues in the CDR3. Germline-derived CDR1 and CDR2 are MNHEY and SVGAGI. V was clipped by 10 bases and J by 1 base, with 12 bases between them. For the CDR3, the DNA is TGTGCCACCTACATAAAAGGCACAGATACGCAGTATTTT. It specifies CATYIKGTDTQYF.

Many counts were recorded for this clonotype. The chain's CDR3 is CASSSLAGGPQWTQYF. DNA of the CDR3: TGTGCCAGCAGCTCTTTAGCGGGAGGGCCGCAATGGACCCAGTACTTC. The gene calls are TRBV7-4 and TRBJ2-5, with 11 bases identical to TRBD2. The germline gives CDR1 SGHVT, CDR2 SQSDAQ. The trim removed 4 bases at V and 7 bases at J, leaving 11 bases unmatched. This CDR3 has 16 amino acids.

This rearrangement joins TRBV11-2 to TRBJ2-7, with 13 bases identical to TRBD2. The CDR3 sequence is 16 residues long. CDR1 and CDR2 from the germline V gene are SGHAT and FQNNGV. J lost 3 bases, V lost 4 bases, and 6 bases had no gene match. The CDR3 here is CASSSGLAGVDYEQYF. CDR3 DNA: TGTGCCAGCAGCTCCGGACTAGCGGGAGTAGACTACGAGCAGTACTTC.

CDR3 sequence reads: CASSLSFGTRLTDTQYF. The CDR3 region has the DNA TGTGCCAGCAGTTTGAGCTTCGGGACCCGCCTGACAGATACGCAGTATTTT. The chain links TRBV28 to TRBJ2-3, with D perhaps being TRBD1 or TRBD2 (5 bases each). In germline, CDR1 is MDHEN, CDR2 SYDVKM. Trimming stripped 3 bases from V and 3 bases from J, with 19 bases between. The CDR3 runs to 17 residues.

This clonotype was observed many times. This sequence joins TRBV28 and TRBJ2-3; the D gene could be TRBD1 or TRBD2 (6 bases each). V gave up 6 bases and J gave up 2 bases, with 21 bases separating them. Germline-derived CDR1 and CDR2 are MDHEN and SYDVKM. The CDR3 runs 17 residues. The CDR3 is CASSPARGAGPTDTQYF. In DNA, the CDR3 is TGTGCCAGCAGCCCCGCCAGGGGAGCGGGCCCCACAGATACGCAGTATTTT.

The V call is TRBV27, the J call TRBJ1-5, with D perhaps matching TRBD1 (5 bases). V lost 6 bases and J 3 bases, leaving 12 bases between the germline ends. This CDR3 contains 14 residues. Germline CDR1 MNHEY, CDR2 SMNVEV (reference sequence). The CDR3 region has the DNA TGTGCCAGCAGGAACATAGGGGCCAATCAGCCCCAGCATTTT. Translation gives CASRNIGANQPQHF.

This clonotype was observed at least ten times. This chain uses TRBV4-3 with TRBJ2-5; 8 bases are a match to TRBD1. Trimming took 5 bases from V and 0 from J; bases not matched to a gene: 8. CDR3 length: 16 residues. CDR1 is LGHNA and CDR2 is YSLEER in the germline V gene. The CDR3 loop is CASSDTGGPDQETQYF. CDR3 coding DNA: TGCGCCAGCAGCGACACAGGGGGGCCGGACCAAGAGACCCAGTACTTC.

With regard to this clonotype: A read error may be the cause here, since a much bigger clone is one base away. This sequence joins TRBV6-5 and TRBJ2-7; 8 bases are shared with TRBD1. This CDR3 is 15 amino acids long. After removal of 7 bases from V and 3 bases from J, the junction contained 11 bases not matched to a gene. CDR1 is MNHEY, CDR2 SVGAGI, per germline. The CDR3 here is CASTPRQGSNYEQYF. In nucleotides, the CDR3 is TGTGCCAGCACCCCAAGACAGGGGAGTAACTACGAGCAGTACTTC.

In its sample, this clonotype was seen many times. V is TRBV12-5 and J is TRBJ2-1; D perhaps matches TRBD1 (6 bases). This CDR3 has 12 residues. Trimming pared 5 bases from V and 10 bases from J, leaving 12 bases between. Germline V gives CDR1 LGHNT, CDR2 FRNRAP. The DNA for the CDR3 is TGTGCTAGTGGTCAGACAGGTTACGAGCAGTTCTTC. It translates to CASGQTGYEQFF. The full variable domain, completed using reference TRBV12-5 and TRBJ2-1, is DARVTQTPRHKVTEMGQEVTMRCQPILGHNTVFWYRQTMMQGLELLAYFRNRAPLDDSGMPKDRFSAEMPDATLATLKIQPSEPRDSAVYFCASGQTGYEQFFGPGTRLTVL.

This clonotype showed up many times. The rearrangement joins TRBV28 to TRBJ2-1; 9 nucleotides agree with TRBD2. The CDR3 contains 14 residues. The trim removed 2 bases at V and 9 bases at J, leaving 5 bases unmatched. Germline V gives CDR1 MDHEN, CDR2 SYDVKM. The CDR3 protein is CASSLAGGPSEQFF. In DNA form, the CDR3 reads TGTGCCAGCAGTTTAGCGGGAGGGCCTAGTGAGCAGTTCTTC.